This T cell receptor beta chain was sequenced in a study of blood T cell repertoires in COVID-19. Across the study: COVID-19 samples, acute and convalescent, were from the United States, Italy and Spain.

In the original analysis: The authors estimated nucleated cell counts from reference gene primer amplification. Assay used: immunoSEQ multiplex PCR; TCRdb lists only in-frame clones, some missing. The DNA was the basis for D and trimming; V, J and clone size are from that table. This table has roughly 200,000 clones, roughly 81% appearing once. The CDR3 is made up of 12 amino acids. Trimming stripped 3 bases from V and 8 bases from J, with 13 bases between. The germline CDR1 and CDR2 sequences are GTSNPN and SVGIG (reference sequence). What was sequenced was peripheral blood. The sequence was collected from a woman between 40 and 55 years old with COVID-19, enrolled during active disease. This chain links TRBV30 with TRBJ1-2; D perhaps matches TRBD1 (5 bases). As DNA, the CDR3 is TGTGCCTGGAGCGCAGGGTTGGGAGGCTACACCTTC. It codes for CAWSAGLGGYTF. Together with reference TRBV30 and TRBJ1-2, the CDR3 gives the full variable domain: SQTIHQWPATLVQPVGSPLSLECTVEGTSNPNLYWYRQAAGRGLQLLFYSVGIGQISSEVPQNLSASRPQDRQFILSSKKLLLSDSGFYLCAWSAGLGGYTFGSGTRLTVV.